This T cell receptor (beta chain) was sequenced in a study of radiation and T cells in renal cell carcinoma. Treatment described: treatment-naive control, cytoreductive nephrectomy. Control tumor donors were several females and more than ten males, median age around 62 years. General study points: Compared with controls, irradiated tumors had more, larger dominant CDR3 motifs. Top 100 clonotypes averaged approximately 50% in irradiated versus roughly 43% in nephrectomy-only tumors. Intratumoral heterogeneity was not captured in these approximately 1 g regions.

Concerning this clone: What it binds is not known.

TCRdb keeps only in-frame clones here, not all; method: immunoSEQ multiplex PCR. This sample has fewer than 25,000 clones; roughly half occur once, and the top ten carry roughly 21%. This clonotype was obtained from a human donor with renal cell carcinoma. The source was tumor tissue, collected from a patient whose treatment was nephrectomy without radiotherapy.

CDR3 sequence (DNA): TGTGCCAGCAGCTCAGGGACTTTTAGCACAGATACGCAGTATTTT. Translating it yields CASSSGTFSTDTQYF. V and J are TRBV7-9 and TRBJ2-3, with D tentatively TRBD2 (6 bases). From germline, CDR1 is SEHNR and CDR2 FQNEAQ (reference sequence). Trimming left V 4 bases short and J 0 bases short, with 11 bases between. The length of the CDR3 is 15 residues.